This is a list of T cell receptor beta chains from one sample in a study of blood T cells in healthy people across ages. TCRdb reanalysed the 5' RACE reads using MiXCR and keeps one entry per CDR3 protein. Here the sample spans roughly 900,000 distinct CDR3 sequences, roughly 26% being singletons. The source material was blood. These receptor sequences come from an elderly woman in good health. Both conserved end residues are part of each CDR3. Each record gives: D gene, V gene, J gene, clone size, CDR3 protein, CDR3 DNA. A D gene is named only where the DNA matches it firmly. Rows may omit the clone size; those that give it use once, few, many or a size class.

>.|TRBV7-2|TRBJ2-7|.
CASSFGGAAGEQYF
TGTGCCAGCAGCTTTGGCGGGGCCGCGGGCGAGCAGTACTTC
>TRBD1|TRBV4-1|TRBJ2-5|.
CASSKGQGDQETQYF
TGCGCCAGCAGCAAGGGACAGGGGGACCAAGAGACCCAGTACTTC
>TRBD1|TRBV2|TRBJ1-2|.
CASRETGGPGYTF
TGTGCCAGCAGGGAGACAGGGGGCCCAGGCTACACCTTC
>TRBD1|TRBV12-3/TRBV12-4|TRBJ1-2|many
CASSPSGTGLLANYGYTF
TGTGCCAGCAGCCCAAGCGGGACAGGCCTCTTAGCTAACTATGGCTACACCTTC
>.|TRBV15|TRBJ2-1|many
CATTFDFRRNNEQFF
TGTGCCACCACCTTTGATTTTAGGCGAAACAATGAGCAGTTCTTC
>.|TRBV7-9|TRBJ1-2|.
CASGEGGGYGYTF
TGTGCCAGCGGCGAAGGGGGTGGCTATGGCTACACCTTC
>.|TRBV12-3/TRBV12-4|TRBJ2-7|few
CASKVRVGGPGGTQYF
TGTGCCAGCAAGGTTCGCGTCGGGGGCCCAGGAGGAACCCAGTACTTC
>.|TRBV7-2|TRBJ2-1|many
CASSLEGDNEQFF
TGTGCCAGCAGCTTAGAAGGGGACAATGAGCAGTTCTTC
>.|TRBV30|TRBJ2-3|many
CAWSLLTDTQYF
TGTGCCTGGAGTTTACTCACAGATACGCAGTATTTT
>TRBD1|TRBV27|TRBJ2-5|many
CASALLRTSGGLKQYF
TGTGCCAGCGCTTTATTACGGACCTCAGGGGGTTTAAAACAGTACTTC
>.|TRBV6-2/TRBV6-3|TRBJ2-5|many
CASSAPPRKTQYF
TGTGCCAGCAGTGCCCCTCCCAGAAAGACCCAGTACTTC
>TRBD2|TRBV7-2|TRBJ2-1|many
CASSLRTSGGVREQFF
TGTGCCAGCAGCTTAAGGACTAGCGGAGGGGTGAGGGAGCAGTTCTTC
>TRBD2|TRBV11-3|TRBJ2-5|many
CASSPSLAEAQETQYF
TGTGCCAGCAGCCCGAGTCTAGCGGAGGCCCAAGAGACCCAGTACTTC
>.|TRBV3-1|TRBJ1-2|many
CASSRGPTAGYTF
TGTGCCAGCAGCCGCGGACCTACGGCTGGCTACACCTTC
>.|TRBV7-8|TRBJ2-1|.
CASSPLSGSYNGQFF
TGCGCCAGCAGCCCCCTCTCCGGCTCCTACAATGGGCAGTTCTTC
>TRBD2|TRBV5-1|TRBJ2-5|many
CASSVGTSLVMETQYF
TGCGCCAGCAGCGTAGGGACTAGCCTTGTTATGGAGACCCAGTACTTC
>.|TRBV12-3/TRBV12-4|TRBJ1-1|few
CASSLASQGTEAFF
TGTGCCAGCAGTTTAGCGTCGCAGGGTACTGAAGCTTTCTTT
>.|TRBV6-1|TRBJ2-6|few
CASNEPFSGANVRTF
TGTGCCAGCAATGAGCCGTTCTCTGGGGCCAACGTCCGGACTTTC
>TRBD2|TRBV18|TRBJ2-1|.
CASSLLLGTSGGDEQFF
TGTGCCAGCTCACTTCTCCTCGGGACTAGCGGGGGTGATGAGCAGTTCTTC
>TRBD1|TRBV6-2/TRBV6-3|TRBJ2-1|few
CASSTPGQAREQFF
TGTGCCAGCAGCACTCCGGGACAGGCACGTGAGCAGTTCTTC
>TRBD1|TRBV6-6|TRBJ1-5|many
CASSKAQGAGQPQHF
TGTGCCAGCAGTAAGGCCCAGGGGGCCGGTCAGCCCCAGCATTTT
>.|TRBV7-9|TRBJ2-5|few
CASSRQGAALGETQYF
TGTGCCAGCAGCCGACAAGGGGCTGCCTTAGGGGAGACCCAGTACTTC
>.|TRBV13|TRBJ2-3|.
CASSLKGLGGTGTDTQYF
TGTGCCAGCAGCTTAAAAGGTCTAGGAGGGACGGGCACAGATACGCAGTATTTT
>TRBD2|TRBV12-3/TRBV12-4|TRBJ2-2|.
CASSASGGHGELFF
TGTGCCAGCAGTGCTAGCGGGGGGCACGGGGAGCTGTTTTTT
>TRBD2|TRBV9|TRBJ2-1|many
CASSATGTSRYNEQFF
TGTGCCAGCAGCGCTACCGGGACTAGCAGATACAATGAGCAGTTCTTC
>.|TRBV12-3/TRBV12-4|TRBJ2-5|.
CASSPPEGETQYF
TGTGCCAGCAGTCCACCTGAAGGGGAGACCCAGTACTTC
>.|TRBV20-1|TRBJ2-2|many
CSAGRGAAVTGELFF
TGCAGTGCTGGCCGGGGAGCTGCGGTCACCGGGGAGCTGTTTTTT
>.|TRBV28|TRBJ2-6|.
CASSPLEAGSGANVLTF
TGTGCCAGCAGTCCCCTCGAAGCAGGTTCTGGGGCCAACGTCCTGACTTTC
>.|TRBV7-2|TRBJ2-7|many
CASSHPINKASYEQYF
TGTGCCAGCAGCCACCCCATCAACAAGGCCTCCTACGAGCAGTACTTC
>.|TRBV7-2|TRBJ2-1|many
CASSLRGSHNEQFF
TGTGCCAGCAGCCTCCGCGGCAGTCACAATGAGCAGTTCTTC
>.|TRBV7-9|TRBJ1-2|.
CASSLLTRANYGYTF
TGTGCCAGCAGCTTATTGACACGAGCTAACTATGGCTACACCTTC
>.|TRBV28|TRBJ2-7|many
CASRRGGYEQYF
TGTGCCAGCAGAAGAGGGGGCTACGAGCAGTACTTC
>.|TRBV11-2|TRBJ1-6|many
CASSLAGYNSPLHF
TGTGCCAGCAGCTTAGCAGGGTATAATTCACCCCTCCACTTT
>.|TRBV12-3/TRBV12-4|TRBJ1-5|.
CASSLRRPEDQPQHF
TGTGCCAGCAGTTTACGACGCCCGGAGGATCAGCCCCAGCATTTT
>TRBD1|TRBV15|TRBJ2-7|many
CATSRAGTGNYEQYF
TGTGCCACCAGCAGAGCCGGGACAGGGAACTACGAGCAGTACTTC
>.|TRBV11-2|TRBJ2-2|few
CASSLEWVNTGELFF
TGTGCCAGCAGCTTAGAGTGGGTAAACACCGGGGAGCTGTTTTTT
>TRBD2|TRBV20-1|TRBJ2-1|.
CSASPGLAGGSEQFF
TGCAGTGCTAGCCCTGGACTAGCGGGAGGGAGTGAGCAGTTCTTC
>.|TRBV20-1|TRBJ2-1|.
CSASPGAGSYNEQFF
TGCAGTGCATCCCCCGGGGCGGGCTCCTACAATGAGCAGTTCTTC
>.|TRBV6-2/TRBV6-3|TRBJ2-4|many
CASSSGPRRLAKNIQYF
TGTGCCAGCAGTTCCGGTCCAAGGAGACTAGCCAAAAACATTCAGTACTTC
>.|TRBV9|TRBJ1-1|few
CASSGQGRLEAFF
TGTGCCAGCAGCGGGCAAGGGCGGTTGGAAGCTTTCTTT
>.|TRBV3-1|TRBJ2-5|few
CASSQVYVGVTQYF
TGTGCCAGCAGCCAAGTTTACGTGGGGGTGACCCAGTACTTC
>TRBD1|TRBV10-2|TRBJ1-6|few
CASRDRAGNSPLHF
TGCGCCAGCAGGGACAGGGCTGGGAATTCACCCCTCCACTTT
>.|TRBV12-3/TRBV12-4|TRBJ2-3|few
CASSLSGTVSTDAQYF
TGTGCCAGCAGTTTGTCCGGGACGGTTAGCACAGATGCGCAATATTTT
>TRBD1|TRBV5-1|TRBJ2-1|.
CASSLDRGKTQGQFF
TGCGCCAGCAGCTTAGACAGGGGCAAGACCCAAGGGCAGTTCTTC
>.|TRBV7-2|TRBJ1-4|many
CASSRSTATNEKLFF
TGTGCCAGCAGCCGATCGACGGCAACTAATGAAAAACTGTTTTTT
>.|TRBV10-3|TRBJ2-7|many
CAISEPFKAGMGEQYF
TGTGCCATCAGTGAGCCTTTCAAGGCGGGGATGGGCGAGCAGTACTTC
>.|TRBV6-1|TRBJ1-5|.
CASSSRSGALQPHQPQHF
TGTGCCAGCAGCTCCAGGTCAGGGGCCCTACAGCCCCATCAGCCCCAGCATTTT
>.|TRBV21-1|TRBJ2-5|.
CASSKAVAGSQETQYF
TGTGCCAGCAGCAAAGCGGTGGCAGGGTCTCAAGAGACCCAGTACTTC
>TRBD1|TRBV5-1|TRBJ1-2|.
CASSLVTGGTNYGYTF
TGCGCCAGCAGCTTGGTAACAGGGGGAACTAACTATGGCTACACCTTC
>TRBD1|TRBV6-6|TRBJ1-6|.
CASRHYSGQLTPLHF
TGTGCCAGCAGACATTACTCGGGACAGCTAACACCCCTCCACTTT
>.|TRBV30|TRBJ1-6|.
CAWREDSNSPLHF
TGTGCCTGGAGGGAGGACAGTAATTCACCCCTCCACTTT
>.|TRBV6-2/TRBV6-3|TRBJ1-1|.
CASSYSKGQPNTEAFF
TGTGCCAGCAGTTACTCCAAGGGACAACCGAACACTGAAGCTTTCTTT
>.|TRBV5-1|TRBJ2-5|few
CASSLAGVEAQYF
TGCGCCAGCAGCTTGGCAGGAGTAGAGGCCCAGTACTTC
>TRBD2|TRBV5-1|TRBJ2-1|.
CASSWGTSGTSYNEQFF
TGCGCCAGCAGCTGGGGGACTAGCGGGACTTCCTACAATGAGCAGTTCTTC
>.|TRBV5-1|TRBJ2-1|many
CASSATTEQFF
TGCGCCAGCAGCGCTACTACTGAGCAGTTCTTC
>TRBD2|TRBV7-9|TRBJ2-5|many
CASSKRGEETQYF
TGTGCCAGCAGCAAGCGGGGGGAGGAGACCCAGTACTTC